These 7 T cell receptor beta chains share one sample of origin, sequenced in a study of T-cell memory formation after mild COVID-19. TCRdb processed the 5' RACE reads anew with MiXCR; each CDR3 protein has one entry. The sample yields 450,000 to 700,000 distinct CDR3 sequences, approximately 18% seen once. Sequencing input: PBMCs or a T cell subset sorted from them (not recorded which). The origin of the receptors is an adult woman who had mild COVID-19 (a few samples of this study predate the infection). Cell type and time point are not known.

This clonotype has just a few counts. V is TRBV20-1 and J is TRBJ2-2, with D possibly being TRBD1 (8 bases). CDR3 length: 14 amino acids. Germline CDR1 is DFQATT and CDR2 is SNEGSKA (reference sequence). The ends were cut back, 6 bases at V and 4 bases at J, with 15 bases in the middle. CDR3 DNA: TGCAGTGCGAGACAGGGGAGGGGCACCGGGGAGCTGTTTTTT. It encodes CSARQGRGTGELFF.

The V gene is TRBV7-9, the J gene TRBJ1-2, with D possibly matching TRBD1 (5 bases). V dropped 0 bases and J dropped 4 bases, with 9 bases sitting between them. CDR3 length equals 14 residues. Germline lookup yields CDR1 SEHNR and CDR2 FQNEAQ (reference sequence). The CDR3 nucleotides are TGTGCCAGCAGCTTAGCCCAGGGTAGCTATGGCTACACCTTC. Its protein product is CASSLAQGSYGYTF.

This clonotype was counted only a few times. The chain has TRBV29-1 and TRBJ2-7, with 10 bases that match TRBD1. CDR1 is SQVTM and CDR2 is ANQGSEA in the germline V gene. Unmatched junction bases numbered 5, after V lost 4 bases and J lost 2 bases. This CDR3 comprises 14 residues. The CDR3 DNA is TGCAGCGTTGGGCGGGACAGGGGTACCTACGAGCAGTACTTC. Translating it yields CSVGRDRGTYEQYF.

This chain joins TRBV6-2 or TRBV6-3 and TRBJ2-7, with D maybe TRBD2 (5 bases). Germline V gene data show CDR1 as MNHEY and CDR2 as SVGEGT. V was clipped by 2 bases and J by 5 bases, with 16 bases between them. This CDR3 is 15 amino acids long. The CDR3 reads CASSYLEGDTHEQYF. In nucleotides, the CDR3 is TGTGCCAGCAGTTACCTCGAGGGAGATACCCACGAGCAGTACTTC.

J is TRBJ2-5 and V is TRBV29-1; 8 nucleotides match TRBD1. CDR1 is SQVTM and CDR2 is ANQGSEA in the germline V gene. This CDR3 spans 14 amino acids. The J segment lost 1 base and the V segment lost 3 bases, leaving 4 bases of the junction unmatched. The DNA for the CDR3 is TGCAGCGTTGACAACAGGGGGTCCCAAGAGACCCAGTACTTC. This gives the protein CSVDNRGSQETQYF.

The V gene is TRBV7-9, the J gene TRBJ1-2; TRBD1 might be the D (5 bases). V was shortened by 4 bases and J by 0 bases, with 15 bases between the two germline ends. The CDR3 is 16 amino acids. Germline V gene sequence: CDR1 SEHNR, CDR2 FQNEAQ (reference sequence). The CDR3 DNA sequence: TGTGCCAGCAGCTCACAGGCGGGGATCTCTAACTATGGCTACACCTTC. Encoded protein: CASSSQAGISNYGYTF.

CDR3 bases: TGTGCCAGCAGCCCTCTGAGCGGAGGAGGGACTGAAGCTTTCTTT. Its protein is CASSPLSGGGTEAFF. The gene calls are TRBV7-9 and TRBJ1-1, with D unresolved. Trimming removed 5 bases from V and 5 bases from J, with 18 bases in between. The V gene's germline CDR1 is SEHNR and CDR2 FQNEAQ (reference sequence). This CDR3 has 15 residues.